Listed here are 11 T cell receptor beta chains from one sample, sequenced in a study of CD8 T cells in Susac syndrome. With random hexamers, 0.5 to 1 ug RNA was reverse transcribed. TCRdb re-derived calls from the immunoSEQ multiplex PCR reads in MiXCR, one entry per CDR3 protein. The data hold around 120,000 distinct CDR3 sequences, with roughly 94% observed a single time. Sequencing was done on a sample of CD4+ T cells from PBMCs. The receptors derive from a human donor with multiple sclerosis.

The gene calls are TRBV5-1 and TRBJ2-1; 9 bases agree with TRBD2. V shed 0 bases, J shed 5 bases, and the junction held 3 bases outside the gene matches. The V gene's germline CDR1 is SGHRS and CDR2 YFSETQ. The CDR3 totals 15 residues. The CDR3, as DNA: TGCGCCAGCAGCTTGGCTAGCGGGGTACACAATGAGCAGTTCTTC. Translating it yields CASSLASGVHNEQFF. Variable domain in full (rest from reference TRBV5-1 and TRBJ2-1): KAGVTQTPRYLIKTRGQQVTLSCSPISGHRSVSWYQQTPGQGLQFLFEYFSETQRNKGNFPGRFSGRQFSNSRSEMNVSTLELGDSALYLCASSLASGVHNEQFFGPGTRLTVL.

The V and J genes are TRBV2 and TRBJ2-7, with D perhaps matching TRBD1 (6 bases). Trimming removed 6 bases at V and 3 bases at J, with 12 bases between. Germline-derived CDR1 and CDR2 are SNHLY and FYNNEI. This CDR3 comprises 13 residues. The CDR3 reads CASSGQFLYEQYF. CDR3 bases: TGTGCCAGCAGCGGACAGTTCCTCTACGAGCAGTACTTC.

The CDR3 here is CASKMTVNTEAFF. The CDR3 DNA sequence: TGTGCCAGCAAAATGACAGTGAACACTGAAGCTTTCTTT. The rearrangement links TRBV6-1 to TRBJ1-1, with D perhaps matching TRBD1 (5 bases). V was cut by 7 bases and J by 0 bases, with 9 bases left in between. Per the germline V gene, CDR1 is MNHNS and CDR2 is SASEGT. This CDR3 contains 13 residues.

The V and J genes are TRBV5-6 and TRBJ1-1; 11 bases fit TRBD1. The CDR3 is 13 amino acids. CDR1 is SGHDT, CDR2 YYEEEE, per germline. The trim removed 4 bases at V and 7 bases at J, leaving 3 bases unmatched. The CDR3 is CASSPDRGREAFF. The CDR3 region has the DNA TGTGCCAGCAGCCCGGACAGGGGGCGTGAAGCTTTCTTT.

This chain connects TRBV5-1 to TRBJ1-2; tentative D call: TRBD1 (6 bases). The CDR3 is 14 residues long. Trimming took off 10 bases at V and 0 bases at J, with 16 bases between the two ends. Germline V lookup: CDR1 SGHRS, CDR2 YFSETQ. CDR3: CAGDRLHPNYGYTF. The CDR3 DNA follows: TGCGCCGGAGACAGGCTGCATCCTAACTATGGCTACACCTTC.

This clonotype was observed once. This chain uses TRBV19 with TRBJ1-2, with unresolved D. Trimming took 4 bases from V and 0 from J, leaving 9 bases between them. This CDR3 comprises 14 residues. CDR1 and CDR2 from the germline V gene are LNHDA and SQIVND (reference sequence). For the CDR3, the DNA is TGTGCCAGTAGTAATGCAGGCACTAACTATGGCTACACCTTC. Translated, it gives CASSNAGTNYGYTF.

The chain employs TRBV4-2 and TRBJ2-7; 8 bases map to TRBD1. CDR1 is LGHNA and CDR2 is YNFKEQ in the germline V gene. The CDR3 totals 15 residues. The ends lost 4 bases at V and 1 base at J; junction bases unmatched: 6. In DNA, the CDR3 is TGTGCCAGCAGCCCCGGGACAGGAGGGTCCTACGAGCAGTACTTC. Protein: CASSPGTGGSYEQYF.

The chain links TRBV14 to TRBJ1-2; D not certain. Looked up from germline, CDR1 is SGHDN and CDR2 is FVKESK. The V gene lost 1 base and the J gene lost 4 bases, with 13 bases spanning the gap. The CDR3 consists of 15 residues. The CDR3 DNA is TGTGCCAGCAGCCAAGCATCGAGTTATTTCTATGGCTACACCTTC. Amino acids: CASSQASSYFYGYTF. Complete variable domain (other parts from reference TRBV14 and TRBJ1-2): EAGVTQFPSHSVIEKGQTVTLRCDPISGHDNLYWYRRVMGKEIKFLLHFVKESKQDESGMPNNRFLAERTGGTYSTLKVQPAELEDSGVYFCASSQASSYFYGYTFGSGTRLTVV.

The chain links TRBV10-3 to TRBJ1-5; a possible D gene is TRBD1 (6 bases). This CDR3 spans 13 amino acids. CDR1 is ENHRY, CDR2 SYGVKD, per germline. The V end was cut by 10 bases, the J end by 3 bases, with 13 bases between. The CDR3 DNA reads TGTGCCACCAGAGACAGGTTCAATCAGCCCCAGCATTTT. It yields the protein CATRDRFNQPQHF.

This rearrangement joins TRBV10-3 to TRBJ2-5; D remains ambiguous. The V end was cut by 3 bases, the J end by 2 bases, with 4 bases between. Germline V lookup: CDR1 ENHRY, CDR2 SYGVKD. The CDR3 length is 12 residues. CDR3 region: CAISDTQETQYF. CDR3 in DNA: TGTGCCATCAGTGACACGCAAGAGACCCAGTACTTC.

This chain connects TRBV20-1 to TRBJ2-1; weak D call: TRBD1 (5 bases). Germline CDR1 and CDR2: DFQATT and SNEGSKA (reference sequence). The V gene lost 3 bases and the J gene lost 15 bases, with 15 bases spanning the gap. The CDR3 consists of 11 residues. The CDR3 spells CSASSRPGRFF. In DNA, the CDR3 is TGCAGTGCTAGTTCGCGGCCAGGGCGGTTCTTC.